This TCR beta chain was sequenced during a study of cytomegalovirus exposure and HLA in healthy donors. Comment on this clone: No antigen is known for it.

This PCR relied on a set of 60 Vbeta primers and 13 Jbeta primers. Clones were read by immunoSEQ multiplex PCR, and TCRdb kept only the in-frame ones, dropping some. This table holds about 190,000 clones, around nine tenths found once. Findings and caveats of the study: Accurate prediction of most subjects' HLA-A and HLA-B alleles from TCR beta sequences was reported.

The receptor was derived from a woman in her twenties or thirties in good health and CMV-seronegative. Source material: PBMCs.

The CDR3 sequence is CASSEAALSSYEQYF. The CDR3 DNA is TGTGCCAGCAGTGAAGCTGCGTTAAGCTCCTACGAGCAGTACTTC. This chain connects TRBV6-1 to TRBJ2-7; unclear D gene. The CDR3 loop spans 15 amino acids. Per the germline V gene, CDR1 is MNHNS and CDR2 is SASEGT. With 0 bases removed from V and 0 bases from J, the gap between germline ends came to 9 bases.